The 29 T cell receptor beta chains presented below share a single source sample, sequenced in a study of cytomegalovirus exposure and HLA in healthy donors. PCR employed 60 Vbeta and 13 Jbeta primers. Data came from immunoSEQ multiplex PCR; TCRdb stores just in-frame clones and leaves some out. The table counts around 52,000 clones; approximately 10% lies in the top ten. The sample taken for sequencing was PBMCs. These receptors came from a woman aged 50 to 60 in good health and CMV-seropositive.

For the CDR3, the DNA is TGTGCCAGCAGACATAAGGGACAGGGGGTTTCTCTCACCGGGGAGCTGTTTTTT. It translates to CASRHKGQGVSLTGELFF. This chain links TRBV6-7 with TRBJ2-2, with 11 nucleotides matching TRBD1. TRBV6-7 is an open reading frame, and its role is uncertain. The CDR3 sequence is 18 residues long. Trimming cost V 6 bases and J 4 bases; bases outside gene matches: 13.

The chain couples TRBV27 to TRBJ1-5, with 7 bases identical to TRBD1. The trim removed 6 bases at V and 4 bases at J, leaving 9 bases unmatched. CDR3 length: 15 residues. Per germline, CDR1 MNHEY and CDR2 SMNVEV (reference sequence). CDR3 nucleotide sequence: TGTGCCAGCAGCCCAGGGGCGACAGGGAATCAGCCCCAGCATTTT. Translated, it gives CASSPGATGNQPQHF.

The chain carries TRBV2 and TRBJ1-4; 7 nucleotides line up with TRBD1. J lost 4 bases, V lost 4 bases, and 6 bases had no gene match. The CDR3 spans 15 residues. CDR1 is SNHLY and CDR2 is FYNNEI in the germline V gene. The CDR3 loop is CASSALRGVNEKLFF. The CDR3 nucleotides read TGTGCCAGCAGTGCGCTCAGGGGGGTTAATGAAAAACTGTTTTTT.

V is TRBV18 and J is TRBJ1-4; 7 nucleotides line up with TRBD1. The CDR3 loop spans 14 amino acids. Germline CDR1 is KGHSH and CDR2 is LQKENI. V shed 5 bases and J 7 bases; nucleotides not matched to a gene: 7. In nucleotides, the CDR3 is TGTGCCAGCTCAACAGGGGCAGGAGGTGAAAAACTGTTTTTT. As protein: CASSTGAGGEKLFF.

The chain joins TRBV5-6 to TRBJ1-2, with TRBD1 matching 7 bases. Germline lookup yields CDR1 SGHDT and CDR2 YYEEEE. CDR3 length: 16 amino acids. Trimming took 0 bases from V and 7 from J; bases not matched to a gene: 12. The CDR3 DNA reads TGTGCCAGCAGCTTGGGACAACAGGGGAAAAGGGCTGGCTACACCTTC. This sequence encodes CASSLGQQGKRAGYTF.

The chain employs TRBV4-1 and TRBJ2-7, with D tentatively TRBD2 (5 bases). CDR3 size: 15 residues. Trimming took off 1 base at V and 3 bases at J, with 13 bases between the two ends. CDR1 is MGHRA, CDR2 YSYEKL, per germline. CDR3 DNA sequence: TGCGCCAGCAGCCAAGCTAGGGCGGAGGTCTACGAGCAGTACTTC. Amino acids: CASSQARAEVYEQYF.

The rearrangement uses TRBV6-6 and TRBJ2-7, with 8 bases aligning to TRBD1. The J segment lost 5 bases and the V segment lost 4 bases, leaving 10 bases of the junction unmatched. This CDR3 region has 15 residues. CDR1 MNHNY and CDR2 SVGAGI come from the germline V gene (reference sequence). This CDR3 reads CASSSLQGERHEQYF. The CDR3 DNA reads TGTGCCAGCAGTTCACTACAGGGGGAGAGGCACGAGCAGTACTTC.

The chain couples TRBV7-6 to TRBJ2-2; 7 bases agree with TRBD1. Per the germline V gene, CDR1 is SGHVS and CDR2 is FNYEAQ. This CDR3 region has 15 residues. J gave up 0 bases and V 5 bases, and 3 bases lay outside the gene matches. The CDR3 nucleotides read TGTGCCAGCAGCCTGGGACAGCCGAACACCGGGGAGCTGTTTTTT. Protein product: CASSLGQPNTGELFF.

The CDR3 is CASSWHPYEQYF. In DNA, the CDR3 is TGTGCCAGCAGCTGGCATCCCTACGAGCAGTACTTC. The rearrangement links TRBV5-6 to TRBJ2-7; no reliable D call. This CDR3 is 12 amino acids long. V lost 3 bases and J lost 2, with 6 bases in between. Looked up from germline, CDR1 is SGHDT and CDR2 is YYEEEE.

The chain joins TRBV12-5 to TRBJ2-1, with TRBD2 as a possible D gene (6 bases). Germline V CDR1 and CDR2: LGHNT, FRNRAP. The V end lost 5 bases, the J end lost 6 bases, and 14 bases lay between the germline ends. This CDR3 comprises 14 residues. The CDR3 region is CASGPEGLSNEQFF. The CDR3 coding sequence is TGTGCTAGTGGTCCGGAGGGCCTTAGCAATGAGCAGTTCTTC.

This rearrangement joins TRBV6-5 to TRBJ2-5; 9 bases map to TRBD1. This CDR3 is 14 amino acids long. Germline-derived CDR1 and CDR2 are MNHEY and SVGAGI. The V gene end was trimmed by 4 bases and the J gene end by 4 bases; junction bases not matched to a gene: 4. The CDR3 nucleotides read TGTGCCAGCAGTTCCTACAGGGGGCCAGAGACCCAGTACTTC. Translating it yields CASSSYRGPETQYF.

The chain is built from TRBV29-1 and TRBJ2-3, with 7 bases identical to TRBD2. CDR1 is SQVTM and CDR2 is ANQGSEA in the germline V gene. V dropped 1 base and J dropped 6; count of bases not matched to a gene: 4. The CDR3 extends over 13 amino acids. CDR3 coding DNA: TGCAGCGTTGAAGGGGAGGGTGCGGATACGCAGTATTTT. This codes for CSVEGEGADTQYF.

The J gene is TRBJ2-3, the V gene TRBV6-1, with 7 bases aligning to TRBD2. The V and J ends lost 8 bases and 3 bases, in that order; junction bases with no gene match: 5. CDR1 is MNHNS, CDR2 SASEGT, per germline. The CDR3 runs 13 residues. The CDR3 region has the DNA TGTGCCAGCGGTCCTAGCGGAACAGATACGCAGTATTTT. This sequence encodes CASGPSGTDTQYF.

The chain is built from TRBV4-1 and TRBJ2-5; 13 bases agree with TRBD2. CDR3 length: 15 amino acids. J gave up 1 base and V 5 bases, and 1 base lay outside the gene matches. CDR1 is MGHRA, CDR2 YSYEKL, per germline. The CDR3 DNA follows: TGCGCCAGCAGCTGGACTAGCGGGGGCCAAGAGACCCAGTACTTC. This sequence encodes CASSWTSGGQETQYF.

The rearrangement joins TRBV7-8 to TRBJ2-7; possible D gene TRBD1, 6 bases. Trimming stripped 5 bases from V and 5 bases from J, with 16 bases between. The CDR3 has 14 residues. Germline loops: CDR1 SGHVS, CDR2 FQNEAQ. CDR3 protein: CASSRQETPHEQYF. As DNA, the CDR3 is TGTGCCAGCAGCCGACAGGAGACCCCCCACGAGCAGTACTTC. The full variable domain, with the rest looked up from reference TRBV7-8 and TRBJ2-7, is GAGVSQSPRYKVAKRGQDVALRCDPISGHVSLFWYQQALGQGPEFLTYFQNEAQLDKSGLPSDRFFAERPEGSVSTLKIQRTQQEDSAVYLCASSRQETPHEQYFGPGTRLTVT.

The V gene is TRBV5-1, the J gene TRBJ2-3; 12 positions match TRBD2. The CDR3 loop spans 15 amino acids. The trim removed 3 bases at V and 4 bases at J, leaving 3 bases unmatched. Germline values: CDR1 SGHRS, CDR2 YFSETQ. CDR3 protein: CASSSTSGRSDTQYF. The CDR3 DNA sequence: TGCGCCAGCAGCTCGACTAGCGGGAGATCAGATACGCAGTATTTT. Supplemented by reference TRBV5-1 and TRBJ2-3, the full variable domain reads KAGVTQTPRYLIKTRGQQVTLSCSPISGHRSVSWYQQTPGQGLQFLFEYFSETQRNKGNFPGRFSGRQFSNSRSEMNVSTLELGDSALYLCASSSTSGRSDTQYFGPGTRLTVL.

This chain links TRBV30 with TRBJ1-1; D is undetermined. The CDR3 covers 11 residues. Trimming removed 6 bases from V and 12 bases from J, with 17 bases in between. Germline lookup yields CDR1 GTSNPN and CDR2 SVGIG (reference sequence). The CDR3 DNA reads as TGTGCCTGCAGAAACCCGCTCGCCCCTTTCTTT. Residues: CACRNPLAPFF.

The chain employs TRBV4-2 and TRBJ2-5; 11 bases are a match to TRBD1. Germline trimming cut 4 bases from V and 2 bases from J; bases unmatched to any gene: 6. The CDR3 consists of 16 residues. Looked up from germline, CDR1 is LGHNA and CDR2 is YNFKEQ. The CDR3 DNA reads TGTGCCAGCAGCCGAGACCGGGACAGGGGGCAAGAGACCCAGTACTTC. This codes for CASSRDRDRGQETQYF.

The chain employs TRBV18 and TRBJ2-1, with TRBD1 matching 9 bases. In germline, CDR1 is KGHSH, CDR2 LQKENI. The trim removed 1 base at V and 4 bases at J, leaving 5 bases unmatched. This CDR3 region has 16 residues. CDR3 nucleotide sequence: TGTGCCAGCTCACCACTTAACGGACAGGGGTACAATGAGCAGTTCTTC. This sequence encodes CASSPLNGQGYNEQFF.

V usage is TRBV5-4 and J usage is TRBJ2-2; 7 bases align to TRBD1. This CDR3 is built from 17 residues. Germline V gene sequence: CDR1 SGHNT, CDR2 YYREEE (reference sequence). V gave up 4 bases and J gave up 2 bases; unmatched junction bases: 11. This CDR3 is CASSVGAGTVNTGELFF. In DNA form, the CDR3 reads TGTGCCAGCAGCGTGGGTGCCGGGACAGTAAACACCGGGGAGCTGTTTTTT.

The chain employs TRBV30 and TRBJ2-1; 11 nucleotides line up with TRBD2. The V segment lost 2 bases and the J segment 13 bases; nucleotides outside the gene matches: 10. CDR3 length equals 14 residues. Germline V gene sequence: CDR1 GTSNPN, CDR2 SVGIG (reference sequence). The CDR3 region is CAWSSTSGGPGQFF. The CDR3, as DNA: TGTGCCTGGAGTTCAACTAGCGGGGGCCCTGGTCAGTTCTTC.

In the case of this clone: The same CDR3 also results from other DNA sequences found in this sample. This sequence joins TRBV6-5 and TRBJ1-6; 9 bases are shared with TRBD1. CDR1 is MNHEY and CDR2 is SVGAGI in the germline V gene. V gave up 0 bases and J gave up 9 bases; unmatched junction bases: 3. CDR3 length equals 15 residues. The CDR3 here is CASSYSTGGGSPLHF. CDR3 DNA sequence: TGTGCCAGCAGTTACTCGACAGGGGGTGGTTCACCCCTCCACTTT.

The V and J genes are TRBV5-4 and TRBJ2-7, with TRBD2 matching 8 bases. CDR3 length: 14 residues. Trimming took 3 bases from V and 4 from J; bases not matched to a gene: 6. Germline V gene sequence: CDR1 SGHNT, CDR2 YYREEE (reference sequence). The CDR3 spells CASSSGPSGYEQYF. The DNA for the CDR3 is TGTGCCAGCAGCTCGGGACCTAGCGGGTACGAGCAGTACTTC.

The chain has TRBV6-1 and TRBJ1-4; perhaps TRBD1 as D (6 bases). The CDR3 is made up of 15 amino acids. The V end was cut by 2 bases, the J end by 5 bases, with 12 bases between. CDR1 is MNHNS, CDR2 SASEGT, per germline. CDR3 amino acids: CASSEKSTGNEKLFF. The CDR3 bases are TGTGCCAGCAGTGAAAAATCGACAGGCAATGAAAAACTGTTTTTT.

The CDR3 sequence is CASSPYMARRQPQHF. CDR3 coding DNA: TGTGCCAGCAGCCCATATATGGCACGGAGGCAGCCCCAGCATTTT. The chain couples TRBV5-5 to TRBJ1-5; unclear D gene. Germline V gene lookup returns CDR1 SGHKS and CDR2 YYEKEE (reference sequence). Trimming removed 4 bases from V and 7 bases from J, with 18 bases in between. The CDR3 has 15 residues. The variable domain in full, with the rest retrieved from reference TRBV5-5 and TRBJ1-5, is DAGVTQSPTHLIKTRGQQVTLRCSPISGHKSVSWYQQVLGQGPQFIFQYYEKEERGRGNFPDRFSARQFPNYSSELNVNALLLGDSALYLCASSPYMARRQPQHFGDGTRLSIL.

This chain connects TRBV7-8 to TRBJ2-7; tentative D call: TRBD1 (5 bases). The CDR3 loop spans 13 amino acids. The V end was cut by 5 bases, the J end by 4 bases, with 12 bases between. Germline CDR1 and CDR2: SGHVS and FQNEAQ. This CDR3 reads CASSQDTLYEQYF. CDR3 in DNA: TGTGCCAGCAGCCAGGACACGTTATACGAGCAGTACTTC.

The chain uses TRBV29-1 and TRBJ2-1; a weak D match, TRBD2 (7 bases). V lost 4 bases and J lost 6, with 16 bases in between. Germline assignment: CDR1 SQVTM and CDR2 ANQGSEA. This CDR3 has 14 amino acids. The CDR3 loop is CSVVGGRVGNEQFF. The DNA for the CDR3 is TGCAGCGTTGTAGGGGGGAGGGTGGGCAATGAGCAGTTCTTC.

Here the CDR3 DNA reads TGTGCCAGCAGGGGGAGCGGGGGGGCCTATGATGAGCAGTTCTTC. Protein: CASRGSGGAYDEQFF. This chain links TRBV11-2 with TRBJ2-1; 10 nucleotides line up with TRBD2. CDR1 is SGHAT, CDR2 FQNNGV, per germline. Trimming at V came to 6 bases and at J to 8 bases, leaving 10 bases not matched to a gene. The CDR3 spans 15 residues.

This chain uses TRBV2 with TRBJ1-2; TRBD1 matches at 8 bases. The CDR3 extends over 15 amino acids. J lost 2 bases, V lost 6 bases, and 8 bases had no gene match. Germline loops: CDR1 SNHLY, CDR2 FYNNEI. The CDR3 DNA follows: TGTGCCAGCAGAGGGCTACGGACAGGGAACTATGGCTACACCTTC. Translation gives CASRGLRTGNYGYTF.